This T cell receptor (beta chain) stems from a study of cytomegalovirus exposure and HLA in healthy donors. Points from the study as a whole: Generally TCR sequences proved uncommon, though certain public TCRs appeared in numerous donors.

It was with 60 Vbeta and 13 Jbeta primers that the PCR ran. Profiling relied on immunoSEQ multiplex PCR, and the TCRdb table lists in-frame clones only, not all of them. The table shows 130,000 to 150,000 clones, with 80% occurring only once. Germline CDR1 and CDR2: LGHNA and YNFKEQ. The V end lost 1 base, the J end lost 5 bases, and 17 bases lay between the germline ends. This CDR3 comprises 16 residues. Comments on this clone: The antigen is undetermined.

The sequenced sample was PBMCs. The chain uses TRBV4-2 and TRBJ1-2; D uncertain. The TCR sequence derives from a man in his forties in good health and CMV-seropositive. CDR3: CASSQAYRTSQYGYTF. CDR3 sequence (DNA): TGTGCCAGCAGCCAAGCTTATCGGACTTCACAGTATGGCTACACCTTC.